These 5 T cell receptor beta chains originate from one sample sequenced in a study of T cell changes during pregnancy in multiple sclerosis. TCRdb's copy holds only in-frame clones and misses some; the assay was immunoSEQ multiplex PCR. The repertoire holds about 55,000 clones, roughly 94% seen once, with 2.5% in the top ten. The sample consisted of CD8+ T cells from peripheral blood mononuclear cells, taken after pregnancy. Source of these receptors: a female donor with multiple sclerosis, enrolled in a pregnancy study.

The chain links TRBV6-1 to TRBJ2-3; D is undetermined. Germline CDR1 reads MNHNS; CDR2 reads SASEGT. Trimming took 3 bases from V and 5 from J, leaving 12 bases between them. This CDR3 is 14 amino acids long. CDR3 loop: CASSDVSLEDTQYF. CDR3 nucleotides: TGTGCCAGCAGTGATGTAAGTTTAGAAGATACGCAGTATTTT.

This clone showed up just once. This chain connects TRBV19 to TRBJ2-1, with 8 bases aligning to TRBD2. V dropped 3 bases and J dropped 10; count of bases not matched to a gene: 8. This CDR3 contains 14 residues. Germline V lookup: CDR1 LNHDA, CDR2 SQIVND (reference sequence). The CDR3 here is CASSISGSFNEQFF. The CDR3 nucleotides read TGTGCCAGTAGTATCAGCGGGAGCTTTAACGAGCAGTTCTTC.

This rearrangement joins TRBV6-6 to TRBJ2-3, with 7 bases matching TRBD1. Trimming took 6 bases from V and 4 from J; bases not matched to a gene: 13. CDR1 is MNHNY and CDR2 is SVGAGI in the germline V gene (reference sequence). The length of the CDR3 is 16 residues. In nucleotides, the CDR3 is TGTGCCAGCAGCCATGGAGACAGGGTCAAGGCAGATACGCAGTATTTT. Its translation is CASSHGDRVKADTQYF.

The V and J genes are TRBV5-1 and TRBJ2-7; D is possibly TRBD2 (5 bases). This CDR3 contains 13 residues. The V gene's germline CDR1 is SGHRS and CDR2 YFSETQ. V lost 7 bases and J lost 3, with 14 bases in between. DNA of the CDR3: TGCGCCAGCTACGCTGCCGGGGACTACGAGCAGTACTTC. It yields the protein CASYAAGDYEQYF.

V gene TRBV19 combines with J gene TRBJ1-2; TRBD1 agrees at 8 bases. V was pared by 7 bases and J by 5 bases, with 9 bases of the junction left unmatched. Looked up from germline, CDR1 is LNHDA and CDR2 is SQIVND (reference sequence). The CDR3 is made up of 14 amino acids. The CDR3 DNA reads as TGTGCCAGTAACCCCAGGGGGCACCGGTATGGCTACACCTTC. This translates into CASNPRGHRYGYTF.